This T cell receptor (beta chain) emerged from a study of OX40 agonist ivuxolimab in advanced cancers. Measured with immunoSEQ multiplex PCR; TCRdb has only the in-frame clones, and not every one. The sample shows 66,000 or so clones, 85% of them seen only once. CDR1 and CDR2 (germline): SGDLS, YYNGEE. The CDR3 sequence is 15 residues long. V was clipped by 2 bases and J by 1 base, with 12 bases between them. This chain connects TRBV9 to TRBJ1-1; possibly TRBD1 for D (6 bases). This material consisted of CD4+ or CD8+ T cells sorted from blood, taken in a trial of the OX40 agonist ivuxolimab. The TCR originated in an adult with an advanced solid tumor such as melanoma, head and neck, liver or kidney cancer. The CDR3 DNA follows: TGTGCCAGCAGCGTTTCGACAGGACCGAACACTGAAGCTTTCTTT. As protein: CASSVSTGPNTEAFF.